A selection of T cell receptor beta chains follows, all from one sample in a study of blood T cell repertoires in COVID-19. The protocol was immunoSEQ multiplex PCR, while the TCRdb copy is restricted to in-frame clones and leaves out a portion. The table records some 360,000 clones, around nine tenths of them present only once. Sequenced material: PBMCs or T cells enriched from blood (not recorded which). The receptors stem from a young woman who had been exposed to COVID-19. CDR3s include the opening cysteine and the closing phenylalanine or tryptophan. A D gene is named only where the DNA matches it firmly. The size field is filled for only some rows; it gives once, few, many or a size class.

CDR3 length	V gene	clone size	D gene	J gene	CDR3 DNA	CDR3 protein
15	TRBV18	.	.	TRBJ2-1	TGTGCCAGCTCTATGGCGGGTCCCTCCTACAATGAGCAGTTCTTC	CASSMAGPSYNEQFF
11	TRBV14	.	.	TRBJ2-5	TGTGCCAGCGGGCGCCAAGAGACCCAGTACTTC	CASGRQETQYF
16	TRBV7-2	.	.	TRBJ2-2	TGTGCCAGCAGCGGCCCGAGCGGCGCGAACACCGGGGAGCTGTTTTTT	CASSGPSGANTGELFF
16	TRBV5-1	.	TRBD1	TRBJ1-5	TGCGCCAGCAGCGCGACAGGGGCGGGGATGGGACAGCCCCAGCATTTT	CASSATGAGMGQPQHF
14	TRBV7-2	few	.	TRBJ1-4	TGTGCCAGCCTATCCGACCCCCTAGGTGAAAAACTGTTTTTT	CASLSDPLGEKLFF
14	TRBV28	once	.	TRBJ2-3	TGTGCCAGCAGTTTAATCCCAGGCCTATACGCGCAGTATTTT	CASSLIPGLYAQYF
17	TRBV19	once	TRBD2	TRBJ2-5	TGTGCCAGTAGTATCATCCATCGAGCGGGAGGGCAAGAGACCCAGTACTTC	CASSIIHRAGGQETQYF
17	TRBV4-2	.	TRBD2	TRBJ2-5	TGTGCCAGCAGCCAAGATCTAGGGACTAGCGGGAGCGCGGGGGAGTACTTC	CASSQDLGTSGSAGEYF
12	TRBV30	.	TRBD1	TRBJ1-1	TGTGCCTGGAGAGGGGGCCCCACTGAAGCTTTCTTT	CAWRGGPTEAFF
15	TRBV5-1	.	.	TRBJ2-7	TGCGCCAGCAGCTTGGCGGCGACAAAGACCTACGAGCAGTACTTC	CASSLAATKTYEQYF
14	TRBV7-8	.	TRBD2	TRBJ2-7	TGTGCCAGCAGCTTAGAGGGCGGGGGTGGCGAGCAGTACTTC	CASSLEGGGGEQYF
18	TRBV11-3	.	.	TRBJ1-1	TGTGCCAGCAGCTTAGCGGGGTCCTGGGGGCGGATGAACACTGAAGCTTTCTTT	CASSLAGSWGRMNTEAFF
15	TRBV2	once	.	TRBJ1-2	TGTGCCAGCAGTGAAGCCTTAGCGGGGGGTGGAGGCTACACCTTC	CASSEALAGGGGYTF
15	TRBV6-5	.	TRBD2	TRBJ2-1	TGTGCCAGCAGTTACTTAGGACTAGCGGGGAATGAGCAGTTCTTC	CASSYLGLAGNEQFF
16	TRBV6-5	.	.	TRBJ1-2	TGTGCCAGCAGTTACTTCGCCCGCCGGGGGGGCGAAGGCTACACCTTC	CASSYFARRGGEGYTF
14	TRBV19	.	.	TRBJ2-1	TGTGCCAGTAGTGCTAGCGCGGACTACAATGAGCAGTTCTTC	CASSASADYNEQFF
14	TRBV28	.	TRBD2	TRBJ2-3	TGTGCCAGCAAAGGAGCGGGGGGCACAGATACGCAGTATTTT	CASKGAGGTDTQYF
13	TRBV12-3/TRBV12-4	.	TRBD1	TRBJ1-1	TGTGCCAGCAGTTTCGGACAGGGCATGGGAGCTTTCTTT	CASSFGQGMGAFF
20	TRBV1	.	.	TRBJ2-6	TGCACCAGCAGCCAAGAGGATAGGGACAGGGGATGCGCTGGGGCCAACGTCCTGACTTTC	CTSSQEDRDRGCAGANVLTF
15	TRBV3-1/TRBV3-2	.	.	TRBJ2-3	TGTGCCAGCAGCCTGCGGGGAGGAGATGGAGATACGCAGTATTTT	CASSLRGGDGDTQYF
18	TRBV30	.	.	TRBJ1-1	TGTGCCTGGAGTCGCGTCCCTCGGGGGGCCCTTCGGAACACTGAAGCTTTCTTT	CAWSRVPRGALRNTEAFF
17	TRBV10-3	.	TRBD1	TRBJ1-2	TGTGCCATCAGTCCCTCGCGGGACAGGGGGCGCGGAGATGGCTACACCTTC	CAISPSRDRGRGDGYTF
13	TRBV6-5	few	.	TRBJ1-4	TGTGCCAGCTCGCGTGCTCCGGGTGAAAAACTGTTTTTT	CASSRAPGEKLFF
16	TRBV15	.	.	TRBJ1-1	TGTGCCACCAGCAGAGTGACCGGGAGAGGGAACACTGAAGCTTTCTTT	CATSRVTGRGNTEAFF
13	TRBV29-1	.	.	TRBJ1-1	TGCAGCGGGGGGTACGACAGGAACACTGAAGCTTTCTTT	CSGGYDRNTEAFF
14	TRBV27	.	.	TRBJ1-6	TGTGCCAGCAGTTTATCCCGGGACACCTCACCCCTCCACTTT	CASSLSRDTSPLHF
11	TRBV5-1	.	TRBD1	TRBJ2-7	TGCGCCAGCATGACAGGGGGCGAGCAGTACTTC	CASMTGGEQYF
15	TRBV10-1	once	TRBD2	TRBJ2-5	TGCGCCAGCAGTGTCGGGACTAGCGGGATGGAGACCCAGTACTTC	CASSVGTSGMETQYF
14	TRBV19	.	.	TRBJ1-1	TGTGCCAGTACCCGTGGAGCCATGAACACTGAAGCTTTCTTT	CASTRGAMNTEAFF
16	TRBV5-1	.	.	TRBJ1-1	TGCGCCAGCAGCTTGGCCGTGGGAGGGGAGTACACTGAAGCTTTCTTT	CASSLAVGGEYTEAFF
19	TRBV2	.	.	TRBJ2-6	TGTGCCAGCAGTGAAGCGGAACCGGACAGATACTCTGGGGCCAACGTCCTGACTTTC	CASSEAEPDRYSGANVLTF
14	TRBV3-1/TRBV3-2	.	TRBD2	TRBJ2-7	TGTGCCAGCAGCCCGACTAGCCGACCCTACGAGCAGTACTTC	CASSPTSRPYEQYF
15	TRBV25-1	.	TRBD1	TRBJ2-7	TGTGCCAGCAGTGAATCCGGACAGGGGGTGGTCGAGCAGTACTTC	CASSESGQGVVEQYF
15	TRBV4-1	once	.	TRBJ2-4	TGCGCCAGCAGCCAAGAGGCGGGCCACCGGTACATTCAGTACTTC	CASSQEAGHRYIQYF
13	TRBV28	.	.	TRBJ1-1	TGTGCCAGCAAGGGAGGGTGGGCCACTGAAGCTTTCTTT	CASKGGWATEAFF
14	TRBV7-3	.	.	TRBJ2-2	TGTGCCAGCAGCTCCACAGGGAACACCGGGGAGCTGTTTTTT	CASSSTGNTGELFF
14	TRBV28	.	.	TRBJ1-2	TGTGCCAGCAGTTTAGGCAGGGGTGGGTATGGCTACACCTTC	CASSLGRGGYGYTF
13	TRBV7-9	.	TRBD1	TRBJ1-6	TGTGCCAGCGGCAGGGGGCAAAATTCACCCCTCCACTTT	CASGRGQNSPLHF
15	TRBV21-1	.	.	TRBJ1-5	TGTGCCAGCCGAGAAAGGGACTTTAGCAATCAGCCCCAGCATTTT	CASRERDFSNQPQHF
16	TRBV10-3	.	.	TRBJ2-2	TGTGCCATCAGTGAGCGGGTTACCGAGAACACCGGGGAGCTGTTTTTT	CAISERVTENTGELFF
16	TRBV5-1	.	TRBD2	TRBJ2-1	TGCGCCACCAAGAGGGGGTCTAGCGGGAGTATCGATGAGCAGTTCTTC	CATKRGSSGSIDEQFF